This passage covers 15 T cell receptor beta chains from one sample sequenced in a study of radiotherapy plus CTLA-4 blockade in lung cancer. Assay: immunoSEQ multiplex PCR; the TCRdb copy retains only in-frame clones and omits some. The sample yields 40,000 to 45,000 clones, more than 70% seen once. Specimen: peripheral blood, collected from a patient treated with radiotherapy plus ipilimumab. These receptors were taken from a human donor with non-small cell lung cancer whose response to radiotherapy plus ipilimumab could not be evaluated.

V usage is TRBV5-1 and J usage is TRBJ1-2; D is unclear. The germline CDR1 and CDR2 sequences are SGHRS and YFSETQ. V gave up 0 bases and J gave up 3 bases, with 12 bases separating them. The CDR3 loop spans 15 amino acids. The chain's CDR3 is CASSLVAVNDYGYTF. DNA for the CDR3: TGCGCCAGCAGCTTGGTGGCAGTGAATGACTATGGCTACACCTTC.

This chain links TRBV18 with TRBJ1-4, with 7 bases aligning to TRBD1. This CDR3 region has 15 residues. Trimming removed 3 bases from V and 7 bases from J; junction bases left unmatched: 8. From germline, CDR1 is KGHSH and CDR2 LQKENI. CDR3 nucleotide sequence: TGTGCCAGCTCACCTATAGGGGGCCGGGGTGAAAAACTGTTTTTT. Encoded protein: CASSPIGGRGEKLFF.

This clone came up a few times. The V and J genes are TRBV5-4 and TRBJ2-5, with a tentative D call TRBD2 (5 bases). The CDR3 loop spans 14 amino acids. The germline V gene encodes CDR1 SGHNT and CDR2 YYREEE (reference sequence). V was cut by 2 bases and J by 3 bases, with 11 bases left in between. The CDR3 loop reads CASSLIAGKETQYF. CDR3 coding DNA: TGTGCCAGCAGCTTAATCGCGGGTAAAGAGACCCAGTACTTC.

The chain uses TRBV7-9 and TRBJ1-5; D uncertain. The CDR3 length is 13 residues. V lost 5 bases and J 5 bases, leaving 10 bases between the germline ends. In germline, CDR1 is SEHNR, CDR2 FQNEAQ (reference sequence). CDR3 bases: TGTGCCAGCAGCGCCGCGGCCCATCAGCCCCAGCATTTT. Protein sequence: CASSAAAHQPQHF. Full variable domain (rest looked up from reference TRBV7-9 and TRBJ1-5): DTGVSQNPRHKITKRGQNVTFRCDPISEHNRLYWYRQTLGQGPEFLTYFQNEAQLEKSRLLSDRFSAERPKGSFSTLEIQRTEQGDSAMYLCASSAAAHQPQHFGDGTRLSIL.

This chain links TRBV7-6 with TRBJ1-2; D unresolved. V was shortened by 5 bases and J by 2 bases, with 9 bases between the two germline ends. This CDR3 has 13 residues. Germline CDR1 SGHVS, CDR2 FNYEAQ. The CDR3 here is CASSGRRNYGYTF. Here the CDR3 DNA reads TGTGCCAGCAGCGGGCGTCGGAACTATGGCTACACCTTC. Variable domain in full (rest from reference TRBV7-6 and TRBJ1-2): GAGVSQSPRYKVTKRGQDVALRCDPISGHVSLYWYRQALGQGPEFLTYFNYEAQQDKSGLPNDRFSAERPEGSISTLTIQRTEQRDSAMYRCASSGRRNYGYTFGSGTRLTVV.

The chain is built from TRBV9 and TRBJ1-2; perhaps TRBD1 as D (5 bases). V gave up 0 bases and J gave up 6 bases, with 18 bases separating them. The V gene's germline CDR1 is SGDLS and CDR2 YYNGEE. The CDR3 extends over 16 amino acids. CDR3 loop: CASSVVNMRTRDGYTF. The CDR3 region has the DNA TGTGCCAGCAGCGTAGTTAATATGCGGACAAGGGATGGCTACACCTTC.

The V and J genes are TRBV11-2 and TRBJ2-2, with D possibly matching TRBD2 (5 bases). Deletions cut 7 bases from V and 5 bases from J, with 11 bases between. The CDR3 has 13 amino acids. Germline V CDR1 and CDR2: SGHAT, FQNNGV. The CDR3 DNA reads TGTGCCAGCACCACGGGGAATACCGGGGAGCTGTTTTTT. Translating gives CASTTGNTGELFF.

This clone was seen only a few times. CDR3 DNA: TGTGCCAGCATTGCGGGCAGGAGCTCCTACAATGAGCAGTTCTTC. Translation gives CASIAGRSSYNEQFF. The chain recombines TRBV6-1 with TRBJ2-1, with D perhaps TRBD2 (5 bases). Trimming took off 7 bases at V and 0 bases at J, with 13 bases between the two ends. This CDR3 has 15 amino acids. CDR1 and CDR2 (germline): MNHNS, SASEGT.

The V and J genes are TRBV7-2 and TRBJ2-7, with 10 bases matching TRBD1. From germline, CDR1 is SGHTA and CDR2 FQGNSA. This CDR3 region has 15 residues. Trimming took 4 bases from V and 3 from J; bases not matched to a gene: 6. The CDR3 protein is CASSSWDRGLYEQYF. CDR3 sequence (DNA): TGTGCCAGCAGCTCGTGGGACAGGGGACTCTACGAGCAGTACTTC.

This clone was counted a few times. The chain employs TRBV5-8 and TRBJ1-4; perhaps TRBD1 as D (6 bases). The CDR3 spans 17 residues. The V end was cut by 8 bases, the J end by 3 bases, with 23 bases between. Germline values: CDR1 SGHTS, CDR2 YDEGEE. The CDR3 nucleotides read TGTGCCAGTACTAGAGGCAGGGGATTCCGAGCTAATGAAAAACTGTTTTTT. This codes for CASTRGRGFRANEKLFF.

This clone was seen only a few times. This chain connects TRBV23-1 to TRBJ1-1; 7 bases are a match to TRBD1. TRBV23-1 is marked as an open reading frame, function uncertain. This CDR3 contains 17 residues. With V trimmed by 4 bases and J by 0 bases, 11 bases remained unmatched. CDR3 sequence (DNA): TGCGCCAGCAGTCCTAGGGGGCCGGGAGACATGAACACTGAAGCTTTCTTT. Protein product: CASSPRGPGDMNTEAFF.

V is TRBV5-6 and J is TRBJ2-7, with a weak D call TRBD1 (5 bases). Deletions cut 4 bases from V and 0 bases from J, with 14 bases between. Germline CDR1 reads SGHDT; CDR2 reads YYEEEE. CDR3 size: 15 residues. CDR3 in amino acids: CASSLRRTLSYEQYF. DNA of the CDR3: TGTGCCAGCAGCCTTAGACGGACACTCTCCTACGAGCAGTACTTC.

The sample holds a few counts of this clone. The J gene is TRBJ1-1, the V gene TRBV6-1; TRBD1 might be the D (5 bases). Germline V lookup: CDR1 MNHNS, CDR2 SASEGT. The length of the CDR3 is 13 residues. V shed 2 bases and J shed 1 base, with 5 bases lying between them. Written as DNA, the CDR3 is TGTGCCAGCAGTGAAACAGGGAACACTGAAGCTTTCTTT. Its protein is CASSETGNTEAFF.

The rearrangement links TRBV30 to TRBJ1-5, with 10 bases that match TRBD1. V lost 2 bases, J lost 7 bases, and 8 bases stayed unmatched. Germline lookup yields CDR1 GTSNPN and CDR2 SVGIG (reference sequence). CDR3 size: 15 residues. The CDR3 here is CAWSTGTGVGQPQHF. For the CDR3, the DNA is TGTGCCTGGAGTACCGGGACAGGGGTCGGGCAGCCCCAGCATTTT.

The rearrangement uses TRBV6-5 and TRBJ2-6; D not certain. Trimming took off 2 bases at V and 4 bases at J, with 12 bases between the two ends. This CDR3 spans 16 amino acids. Per the germline V gene, CDR1 is MNHEY and CDR2 is SVGAGI. The CDR3 spells CASSYQAARGANVLTF. As DNA, the CDR3 is TGTGCCAGCAGTTACCAAGCCGCACGAGGGGCCAACGTCCTGACTTTC.